The 3 T cell receptor beta chains below were found in one sample sequenced in a study of early T cells in non-severe SARS-CoV-2 infection. From the 5' RACE reads, TCRdb called clonotypes with MiXCR, one entry per CDR3 protein. This sample has roughly 31,000 distinct CDR3 sequences, with under 10% found just once. The sequenced sample was whole blood. These receptors were taken from an adult who was a healthcare worker with PCR-confirmed SARS-CoV-2 infection or an uninfected control (not recorded which).

This clonotype was picked up many times. The chain links TRBV18 to TRBJ2-2, with a tentative D call TRBD1 (5 bases). The CDR3 spans 13 residues. Deletions cut 4 bases from V and 4 bases from J, with 7 bases between. Germline V gene sequence: CDR1 KGHSH, CDR2 LQKENI. The CDR3 nucleotides are TGTGCCAGCTCACTGACAGCCACCGGGGAGCTGTTTTTT. Translating gives CASSLTATGELFF.

This clonotype was picked up many times. The gene calls are TRBV10-3 and TRBJ2-7; D gene uncertain. CDR1 is ENHRY, CDR2 SYGVKD, per germline. This CDR3 region has 13 residues. Trimming pared 6 bases from V and 6 bases from J, leaving 15 bases between. CDR3 coding DNA: TGTGCCATCAGAGTTAGCCTCACGGTCGAGCAGTACTTC. It yields the protein CAIRVSLTVEQYF.

This clonotype was seen a few times. The chain employs TRBV11-2 and TRBJ2-3; D unresolved. CDR1 and CDR2 (germline): SGHAT, FQNNGV. The CDR3 totals 15 residues. V was cut by 5 bases and J by 2 bases, with 14 bases left in between. The CDR3 DNA follows: TGTGCCAGCAGCCCATGGCGGTCTGCCACAGATACGCAGTATTTT. Translating it yields CASSPWRSATDTQYF.